This T cell receptor (beta chain) stems from a study of T cell responses to AZD1222 COVID-19 vaccine. Study-wide results and caveats: Recipients of two AZD1222 doses showed rising Spike-specific TCR breadth and depth. Nearly half of the spike-specific TCRs reportedly recognize variant regions that carry no mutations. There were repertoire samples only from the period after the peak T cell response.

Repertoires were generated with immunoSEQ multiplex PCR, while TCRdb's copy carries only in-frame clones and drops some. Seen here are about 130,000 clones, approximately 90% observed once, and the top ten hold less than 1.3%. Details on this clone: Antigen: not known.

V dropped 8 bases and J dropped 7 bases, with 9 bases sitting between them. Germline CDR1 and CDR2: MDHEN and SYDVKM. This CDR3 spans 10 amino acids. V is TRBV28 and J is TRBJ2-7; D may correspond to TRBD1 or TRBD2 (5 bases each). This sample comprised peripheral blood, obtained 28 days after the second AZD1222 dose. The receptor comes from an adult who received the AZD1222 COVID-19 vaccine. DNA of the CDR3: TGTGCCAGCTCGGGGCGGGAGCAGTACTTC. Translating it yields CASSGREQYF.